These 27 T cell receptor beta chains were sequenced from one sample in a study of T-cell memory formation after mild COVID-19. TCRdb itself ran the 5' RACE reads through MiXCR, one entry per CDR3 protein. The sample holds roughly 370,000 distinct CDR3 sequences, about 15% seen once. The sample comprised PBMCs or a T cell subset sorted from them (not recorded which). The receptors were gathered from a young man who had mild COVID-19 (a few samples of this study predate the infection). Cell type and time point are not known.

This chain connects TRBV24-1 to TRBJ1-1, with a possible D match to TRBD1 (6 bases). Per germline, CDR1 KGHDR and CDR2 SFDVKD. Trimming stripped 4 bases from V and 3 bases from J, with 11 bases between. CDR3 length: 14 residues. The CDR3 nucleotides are TGTGCCACCAGTGACGGGGGCAAGGACACTGAAGCTTTCTTT. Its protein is CATSDGGKDTEAFF.

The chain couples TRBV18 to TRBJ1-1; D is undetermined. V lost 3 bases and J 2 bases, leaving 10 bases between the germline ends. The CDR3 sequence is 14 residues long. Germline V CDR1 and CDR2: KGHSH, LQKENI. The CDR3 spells CASSPSLENTEAFF. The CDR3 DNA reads TGTGCCAGCTCACCTTCACTAGAAAACACTGAAGCTTTCTTT. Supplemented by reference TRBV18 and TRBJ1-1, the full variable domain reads NAGVMQNPRHLVRRRGQEARLRCSPMKGHSHVYWYRQLPEEGLKFMVYLQKENIIDESGMPKERFSAEFPKEGPSILRIQQVVRGDSAAYFCASSPSLENTEAFFGQGTRLTVV.

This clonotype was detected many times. The CDR3 coding sequence is TGTGCCAGCAGTTTTACCCGGACGACCGGGGAGCTGTTTTTT. This encodes CASSFTRTTGELFF. This chain connects TRBV12-3 or TRBV12-4 to TRBJ2-2; no clear D gene. CDR3 length: 14 residues. With 3 bases removed from V and 5 bases from J, the gap between germline ends came to 10 bases.

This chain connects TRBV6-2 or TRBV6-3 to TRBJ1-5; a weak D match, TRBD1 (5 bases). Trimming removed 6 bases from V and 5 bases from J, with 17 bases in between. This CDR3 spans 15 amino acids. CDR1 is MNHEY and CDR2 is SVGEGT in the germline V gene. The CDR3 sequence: CASRPVQGGYQPQHF. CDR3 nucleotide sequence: TGTGCCAGCAGGCCCGTTCAGGGTGGGTATCAGCCCCAGCATTTT.

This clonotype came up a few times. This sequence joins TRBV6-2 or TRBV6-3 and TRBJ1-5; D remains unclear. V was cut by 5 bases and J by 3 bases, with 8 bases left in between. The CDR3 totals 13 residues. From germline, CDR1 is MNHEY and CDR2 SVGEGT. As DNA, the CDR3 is TGTGCCAGCAGTGACATCCTCAATCAGCCCCAGCATTTT. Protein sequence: CASSDILNQPQHF.

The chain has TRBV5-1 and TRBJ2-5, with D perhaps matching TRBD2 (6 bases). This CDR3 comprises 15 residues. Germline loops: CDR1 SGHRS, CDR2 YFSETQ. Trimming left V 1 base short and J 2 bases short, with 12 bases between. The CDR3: CASSLIGTRQETQYF. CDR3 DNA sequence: TGCGCCAGCAGCTTGATAGGGACTCGGCAAGAGACCCAGTACTTC.

For the CDR3, the DNA is TGTGCCAGCAGTGATGACTTTAACTATGGCTACACCTTC. Translating gives CASSDDFNYGYTF. V is TRBV2 and J is TRBJ1-2, with D unresolved. This CDR3 contains 13 residues. Per germline, CDR1 SNHLY and CDR2 FYNNEI. V was clipped by 3 bases and J by 1 base, with 6 bases between them.

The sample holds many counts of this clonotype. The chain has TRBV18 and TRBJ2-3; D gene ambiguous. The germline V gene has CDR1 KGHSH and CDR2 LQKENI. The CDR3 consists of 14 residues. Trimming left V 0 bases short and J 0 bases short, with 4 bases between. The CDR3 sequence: CASSPPASTDTQYF. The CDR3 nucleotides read TGTGCCAGCTCACCACCGGCCAGCACAGATACGCAGTATTTT. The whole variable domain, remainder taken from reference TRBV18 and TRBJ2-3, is NAGVMQNPRHLVRRRGQEARLRCSPMKGHSHVYWYRQLPEEGLKFMVYLQKENIIDESGMPKERFSAEFPKEGPSILRIQQVVRGDSAAYFCASSPPASTDTQYFGPGTRLTVL.

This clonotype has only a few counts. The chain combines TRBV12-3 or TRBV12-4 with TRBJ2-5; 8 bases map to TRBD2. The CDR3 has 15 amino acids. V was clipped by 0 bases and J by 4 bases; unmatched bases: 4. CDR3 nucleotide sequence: TGTGCCAGCAGTTTAGCGCGGGGGACTAGAGAGACCCAGTACTTC. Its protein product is CASSLARGTRETQYF.

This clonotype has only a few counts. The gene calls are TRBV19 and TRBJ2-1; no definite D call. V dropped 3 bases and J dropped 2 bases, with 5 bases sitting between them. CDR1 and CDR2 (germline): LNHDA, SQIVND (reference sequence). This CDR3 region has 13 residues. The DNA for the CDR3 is TGTGCCAGTAGTATCATCCCCTACAATGAGCAGTTCTTC. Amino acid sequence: CASSIIPYNEQFF. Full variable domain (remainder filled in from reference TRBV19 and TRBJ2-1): DGGITQSPKYLFRKEGQNVTLSCEQNLNHDAMYWYRQDPGQGLRLIYYSQIVNDFQKGDIAEGYSVSREKKESFPLTVTSAQKNPTAFYLCASSIIPYNEQFFGPGTRLTVL.

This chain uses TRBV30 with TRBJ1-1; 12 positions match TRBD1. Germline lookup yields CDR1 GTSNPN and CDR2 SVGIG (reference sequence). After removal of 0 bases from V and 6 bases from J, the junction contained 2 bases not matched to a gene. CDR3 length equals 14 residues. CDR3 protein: CAWSVGTGGSEAFF. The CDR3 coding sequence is TGTGCCTGGAGTGTGGGGACAGGGGGCTCTGAAGCTTTCTTT.

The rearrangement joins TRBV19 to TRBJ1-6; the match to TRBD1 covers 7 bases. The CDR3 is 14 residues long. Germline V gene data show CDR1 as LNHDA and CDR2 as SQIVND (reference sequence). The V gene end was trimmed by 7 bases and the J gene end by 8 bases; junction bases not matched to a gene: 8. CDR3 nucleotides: TGTGCCAGTAACGGCGGGACAGAGGATTCACCCCTCCACTTT. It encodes CASNGGTEDSPLHF.

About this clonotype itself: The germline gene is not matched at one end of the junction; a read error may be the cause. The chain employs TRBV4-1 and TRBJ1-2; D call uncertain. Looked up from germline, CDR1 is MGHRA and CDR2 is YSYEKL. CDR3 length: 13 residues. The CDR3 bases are TGCGCCAGCAGCCAAGCAATGGGCTATGGCTACACATTC. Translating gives CASSQAMGYGYTF.

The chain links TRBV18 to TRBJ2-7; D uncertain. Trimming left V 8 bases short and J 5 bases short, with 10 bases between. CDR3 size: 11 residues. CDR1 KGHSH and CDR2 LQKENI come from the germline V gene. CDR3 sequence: CASTINDEQYV. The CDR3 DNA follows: TGTGCCAGCACAATTAACGACGAGCAGTACGTC.

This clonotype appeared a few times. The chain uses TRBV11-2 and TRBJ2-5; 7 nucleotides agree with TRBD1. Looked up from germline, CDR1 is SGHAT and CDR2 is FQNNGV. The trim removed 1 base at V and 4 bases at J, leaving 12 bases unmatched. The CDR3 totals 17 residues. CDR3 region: CASSLVGQGDRRETQYF. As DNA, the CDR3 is TGTGCCAGCAGCTTAGTTGGGCAGGGGGATCGTAGAGAGACCCAGTACTTC.

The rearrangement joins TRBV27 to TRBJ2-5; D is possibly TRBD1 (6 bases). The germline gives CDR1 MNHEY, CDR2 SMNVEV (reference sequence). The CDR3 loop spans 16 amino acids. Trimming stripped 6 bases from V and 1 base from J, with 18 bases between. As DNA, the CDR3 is TGTGCCAGCAGCCTCTGGGGCAGGGGTGGCCAAGAGACCCAGTACTTC. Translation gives CASSLWGRGGQETQYF.

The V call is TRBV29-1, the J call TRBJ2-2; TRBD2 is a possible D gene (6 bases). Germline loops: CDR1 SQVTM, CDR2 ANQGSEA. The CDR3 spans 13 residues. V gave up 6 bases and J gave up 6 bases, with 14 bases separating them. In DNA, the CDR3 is TGCAGCGTAAGCGGAGGGTTGTCCGGGGAGCTGTTTTTT. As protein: CSVSGGLSGELFF.

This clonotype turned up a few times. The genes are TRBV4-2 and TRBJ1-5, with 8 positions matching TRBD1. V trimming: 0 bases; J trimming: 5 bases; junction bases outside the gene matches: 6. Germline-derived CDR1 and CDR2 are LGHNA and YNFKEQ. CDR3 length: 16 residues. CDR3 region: CASSQDLQGAYQPQHF. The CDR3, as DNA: TGTGCCAGCAGCCAAGATCTGCAGGGGGCTTATCAGCCCCAGCATTTT.

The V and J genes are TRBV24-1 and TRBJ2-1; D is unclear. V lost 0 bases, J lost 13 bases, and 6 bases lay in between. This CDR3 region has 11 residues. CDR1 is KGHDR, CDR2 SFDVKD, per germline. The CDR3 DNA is TGTGCCACCAGTGATTTGGGCTTCCAGTTCTTC. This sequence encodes CATSDLGFQFF.

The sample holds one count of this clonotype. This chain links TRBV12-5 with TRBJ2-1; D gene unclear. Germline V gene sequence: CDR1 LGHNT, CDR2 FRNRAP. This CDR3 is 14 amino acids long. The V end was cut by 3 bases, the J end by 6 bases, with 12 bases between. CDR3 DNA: TGTGCTAGTGGTTTCGGCGGTATAGTCAATGAGCAGTTCTTC. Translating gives CASGFGGIVNEQFF.

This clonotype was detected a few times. Written as DNA, the CDR3 is TGTGCCAGCAGCGTATATTCAGGGAGCACTGAAGCTTTCTTT. It is translated as CASSVYSGSTEAFF. V and J are TRBV9 and TRBJ1-1, with D possibly being TRBD1 (5 bases). Deletions cut 1 base from V and 4 bases from J, with 11 bases between. Germline CDR1 is SGDLS and CDR2 is YYNGEE. The CDR3 runs to 14 residues.

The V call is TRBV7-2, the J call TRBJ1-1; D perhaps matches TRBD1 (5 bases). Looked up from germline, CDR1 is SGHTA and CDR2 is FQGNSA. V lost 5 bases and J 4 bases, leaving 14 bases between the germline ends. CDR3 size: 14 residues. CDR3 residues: CASSLRQGVTEAFF. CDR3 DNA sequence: TGTGCCAGCAGCCTACGCCAGGGAGTCACTGAAGCTTTCTTT.

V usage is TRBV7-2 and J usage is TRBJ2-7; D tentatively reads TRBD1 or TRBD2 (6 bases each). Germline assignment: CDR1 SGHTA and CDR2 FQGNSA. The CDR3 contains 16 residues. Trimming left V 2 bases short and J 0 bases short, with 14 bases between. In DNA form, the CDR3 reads TGTGCCAGCAGCTTAAGGGGGAGGCCAGCCTCCTACGAGCAGTACTTC. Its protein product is CASSLRGRPASYEQYF.

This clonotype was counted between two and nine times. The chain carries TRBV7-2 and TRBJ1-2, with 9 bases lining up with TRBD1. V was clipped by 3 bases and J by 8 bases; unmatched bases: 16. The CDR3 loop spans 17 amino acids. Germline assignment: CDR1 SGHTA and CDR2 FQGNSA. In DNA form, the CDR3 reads TGTGCCAGCAGCTTCTATGGCCCGACGGGACAGGGTCAAGGCTACACCTTC. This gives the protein CASSFYGPTGQGQGYTF.

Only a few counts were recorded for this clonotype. The CDR3 region is CASSLTGFTPEETQYF. CDR3 coding DNA: TGTGCCAGCAGCTTAACGGGCTTCACCCCGGAAGAGACCCAGTACTTC. This chain uses TRBV7-3 with TRBJ2-5; D unclear. CDR1 SGHTA and CDR2 FQGTGA come from the germline V gene. The V end was cut by 0 bases, the J end by 3 bases, with 14 bases between. This CDR3 has 16 amino acids.

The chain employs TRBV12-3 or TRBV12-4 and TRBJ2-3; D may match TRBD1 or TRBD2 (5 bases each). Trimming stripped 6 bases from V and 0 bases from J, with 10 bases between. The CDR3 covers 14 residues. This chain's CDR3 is CASSGTLSTDTQYF. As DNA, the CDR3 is TGTGCCAGCAGCGGGACCCTTAGCACAGATACGCAGTATTTT.

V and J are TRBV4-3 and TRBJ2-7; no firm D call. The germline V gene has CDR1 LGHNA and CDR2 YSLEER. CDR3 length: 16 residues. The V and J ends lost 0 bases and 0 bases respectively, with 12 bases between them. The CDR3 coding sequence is TGCGCCAGCAGCCAAGATTTGACTCCCATCTCCTACGAGCAGTACTTC. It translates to CASSQDLTPISYEQYF.